Reported below is one T cell receptor (beta chain). Its binding antigen is unknown. Base qualities were left out, and no much larger clone turns up one base away. The immunoSEQ Assay, a bias-controlled multiplex PCR, was used to amplify TCRbeta CDR3 regions from genomic DNA. For the original study's pipeline: Nucleated cell counts per sample were estimated from amplification of reference gene primers within the assay. To quantify the absolute abundance of each unique TCRbeta CDR3 rearrangement, sequence reads were collapsed and filtered. For each sample, productive Simpson clonality was calculated as the square root of Simpson's diversity index across productive rearrangements. TCRdb carries this immuneACCESS record with in-frame sequences only. Its versions omit some clonotypes, under half of them owing to an unresolved V gene in the studies checked, with the rest unexplained. That table gives V, J and clone size, and the DNA gave D and trimming. For this sample there are 55,000 to 90,000 clones; approximately 86% appear just once. The ten largest make up roughly 3.9% of the sample.

From the cysteine through the phenylalanine, the CDR3 covers 14 amino acids. The sequence is cut down to CDR3 DNA, 42 bases in frame from base 1. V lost 5 bases and J lost 2 bases; the stretch between them is 13 bases long. Looking up the germline V gene (reference sequence) yields CDR1 SEHNR and CDR2 FQNEAQ. Collaborating institutions collected whole blood in K2EDTA tubes following their own protocols. For TCRbeta analysis, collaborators shipped samples in one of three forms: frozen whole blood, isolated PBMCs, or DNA extracted from either of those sample types. The sample comes from a study of blood T cell repertoires in COVID-19 (TCRdb year 2020). The study in broad terms: The collaborator samples originated in the United States, Italy and Spain and spanned the acute and convalescent phases of COVID-19. The material from the prospective study consisted of cDNA or gDNA derived from T cells, B-cell-depleted T cells, or PBMCs. Deeply sampled blood TCRbeta repertoires from subjects exposed to, actively infected with, or recovered from COVID-19 were included in the dataset. The repertoires were released in a freely available public database meant as a resource for research on the immune response to SARS-CoV-2. Samples were obtained from the ongoing ImmuneRACE study (first 160 participants) and from approximately 1,200 subjects provided by 6 global collaborators. Sample metadata almost always included a de-identified subject ID, COVID-19 status, age in years and sex. Where HLA class I and class II types were available, the types were taken from metadata supplied by the sample provider, not from assay-based typing. The full study reports these points: How much clinical and demographic metadata was included differed by source and by participant, and the metadata was provided uncurated.

This sequence uses TRBV7-9 and TRBJ2-7, with TRBD2 perhaps the D gene, on 5 matching bases. The TCR comes from a man between 65 and 79 years old with active COVID-19. The sequencing input was peripheral blood. For the CDR3, the sequence is CASSPRTDPYEQYF. The DNA sequence is TGTGCCAGCAGCCCCCGGACTGACCCCTACGAGCAGTACTTC.